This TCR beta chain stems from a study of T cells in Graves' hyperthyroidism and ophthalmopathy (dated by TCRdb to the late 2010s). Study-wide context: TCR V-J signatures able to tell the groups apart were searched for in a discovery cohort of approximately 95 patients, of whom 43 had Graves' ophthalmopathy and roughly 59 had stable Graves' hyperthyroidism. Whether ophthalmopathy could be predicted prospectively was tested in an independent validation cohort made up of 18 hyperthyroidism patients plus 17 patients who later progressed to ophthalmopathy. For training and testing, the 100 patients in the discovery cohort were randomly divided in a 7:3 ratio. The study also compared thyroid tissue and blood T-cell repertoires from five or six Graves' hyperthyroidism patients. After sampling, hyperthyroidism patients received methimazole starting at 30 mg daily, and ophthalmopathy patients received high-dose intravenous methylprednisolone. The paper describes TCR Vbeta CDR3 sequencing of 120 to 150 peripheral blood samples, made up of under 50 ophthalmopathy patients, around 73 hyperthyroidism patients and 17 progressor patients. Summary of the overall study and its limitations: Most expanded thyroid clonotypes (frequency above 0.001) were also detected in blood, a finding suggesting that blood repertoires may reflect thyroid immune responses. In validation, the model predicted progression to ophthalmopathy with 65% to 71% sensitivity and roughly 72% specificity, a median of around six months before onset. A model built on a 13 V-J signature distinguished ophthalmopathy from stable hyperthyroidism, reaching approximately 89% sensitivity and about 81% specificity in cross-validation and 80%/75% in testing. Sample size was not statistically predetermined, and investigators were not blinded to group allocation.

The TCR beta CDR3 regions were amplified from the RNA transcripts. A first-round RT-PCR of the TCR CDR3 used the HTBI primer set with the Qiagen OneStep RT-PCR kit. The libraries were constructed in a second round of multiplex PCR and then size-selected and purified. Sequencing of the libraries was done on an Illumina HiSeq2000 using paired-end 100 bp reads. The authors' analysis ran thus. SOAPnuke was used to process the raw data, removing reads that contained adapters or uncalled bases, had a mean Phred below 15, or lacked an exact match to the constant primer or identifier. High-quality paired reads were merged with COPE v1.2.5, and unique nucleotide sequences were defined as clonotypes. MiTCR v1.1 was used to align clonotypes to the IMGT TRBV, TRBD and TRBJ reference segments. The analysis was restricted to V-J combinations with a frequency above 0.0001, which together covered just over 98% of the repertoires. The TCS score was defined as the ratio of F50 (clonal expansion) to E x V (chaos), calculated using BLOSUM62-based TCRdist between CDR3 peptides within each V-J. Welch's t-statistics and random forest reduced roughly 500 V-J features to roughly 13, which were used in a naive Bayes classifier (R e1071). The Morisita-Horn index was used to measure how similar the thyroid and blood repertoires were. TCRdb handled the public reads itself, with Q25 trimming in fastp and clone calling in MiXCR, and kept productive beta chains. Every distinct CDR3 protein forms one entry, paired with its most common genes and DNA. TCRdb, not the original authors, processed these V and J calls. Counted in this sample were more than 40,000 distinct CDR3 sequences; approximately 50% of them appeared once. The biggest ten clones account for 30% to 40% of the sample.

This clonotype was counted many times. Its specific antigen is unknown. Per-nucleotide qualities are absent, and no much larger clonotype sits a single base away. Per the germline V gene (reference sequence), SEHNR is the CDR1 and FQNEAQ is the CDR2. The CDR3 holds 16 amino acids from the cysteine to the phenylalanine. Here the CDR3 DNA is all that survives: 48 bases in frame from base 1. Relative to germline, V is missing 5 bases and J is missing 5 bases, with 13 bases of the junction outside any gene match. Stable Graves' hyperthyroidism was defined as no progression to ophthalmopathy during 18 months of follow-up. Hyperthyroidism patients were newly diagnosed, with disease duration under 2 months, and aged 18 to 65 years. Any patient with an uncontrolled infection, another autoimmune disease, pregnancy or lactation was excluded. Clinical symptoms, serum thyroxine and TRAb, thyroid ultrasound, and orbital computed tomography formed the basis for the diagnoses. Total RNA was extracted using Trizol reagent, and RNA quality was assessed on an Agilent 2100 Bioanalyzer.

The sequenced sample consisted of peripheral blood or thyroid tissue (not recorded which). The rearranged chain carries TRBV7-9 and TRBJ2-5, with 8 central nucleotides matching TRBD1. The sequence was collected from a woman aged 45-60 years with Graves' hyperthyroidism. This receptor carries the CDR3 CASSHPLSGGWETQYF. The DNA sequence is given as TGTGCCAGCAGCCACCCCCTATCAGGGGGCTGGGAGACCCAGTACTTC.